This TCR beta chain was found in a study of Graves' ophthalmopathy and Graves' hyperthyroidism. Findings and limits, study-wide: This model predicted ophthalmopathy progression (sensitivity around 70%, specificity about 73%).

TCR beta CDR3 regions were amplified from RNA transcripts. The first-round RT-PCR employed HTBI primers together with the Qiagen OneStep RT-PCR kit. A multiplex PCR was then performed as the second round. TCRdb reprocessed the multiplex PCR reads via MiXCR and lists one record per CDR3 protein. The repertoire holds roughly 1.1 million distinct CDR3 sequences, less than 45% seen once, with around 10% in the top ten. The germline V gene encodes CDR1 DFQATT and CDR2 SNEGSKA (reference sequence). This CDR3 comprises 11 residues. V was trimmed by 3 bases and J by 9 bases, leaving 11 bases between them. About this clonotype itself: Its antigen remains unidentified. This sequence may be a read error, since a much larger clone differs from it by one base.

Orbital computed tomography and thyroid ultrasound, along with TRAb, serum thyroxine and clinical symptoms, underpinned diagnosis. The gene calls are TRBV20-1 and TRBJ2-5; the D gene is possibly TRBD2 (5 bases). The source material was peripheral blood or thyroid tissue (not recorded which). The receptor's source is an adult man with Graves' hyperthyroidism. This chain's CDR3 is CSARGVEAQYF. Here the CDR3 DNA reads TGCAGTGCTAGGGGTGTGGAGGCCCAGTACTTC.